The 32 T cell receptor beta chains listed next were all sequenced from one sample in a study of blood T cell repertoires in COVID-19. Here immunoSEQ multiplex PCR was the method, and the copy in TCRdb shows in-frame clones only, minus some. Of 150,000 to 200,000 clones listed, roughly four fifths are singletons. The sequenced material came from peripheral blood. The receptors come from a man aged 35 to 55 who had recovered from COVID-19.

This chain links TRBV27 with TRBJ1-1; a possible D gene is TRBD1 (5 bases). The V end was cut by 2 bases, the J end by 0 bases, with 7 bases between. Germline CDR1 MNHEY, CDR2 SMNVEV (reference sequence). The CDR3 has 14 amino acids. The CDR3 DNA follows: TGTGCCAGCAGTTTAACAGGACTGAACACTGAAGCTTTCTTT. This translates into CASSLTGLNTEAFF.

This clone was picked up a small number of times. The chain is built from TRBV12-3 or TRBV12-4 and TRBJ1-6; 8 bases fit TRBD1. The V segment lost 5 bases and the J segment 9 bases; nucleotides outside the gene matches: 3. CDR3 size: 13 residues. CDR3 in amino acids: CASSPGGFSPLHF. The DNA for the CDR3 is TGTGCCAGCAGTCCAGGGGGCTTTTCACCCCTCCACTTT.

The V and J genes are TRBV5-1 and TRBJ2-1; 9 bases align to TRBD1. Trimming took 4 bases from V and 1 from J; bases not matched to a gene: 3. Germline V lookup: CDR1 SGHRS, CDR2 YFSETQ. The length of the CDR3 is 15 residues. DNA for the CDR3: TGCGCCAGCAGCCAGGACAGGGGTTCCTACAATGAGCAGTTCTTC. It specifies CASSQDRGSYNEQFF. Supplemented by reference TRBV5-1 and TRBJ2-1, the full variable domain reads KAGVTQTPRYLIKTRGQQVTLSCSPISGHRSVSWYQQTPGQGLQFLFEYFSETQRNKGNFPGRFSGRQFSNSRSEMNVSTLELGDSALYLCASSQDRGSYNEQFFGPGTRLTVL.

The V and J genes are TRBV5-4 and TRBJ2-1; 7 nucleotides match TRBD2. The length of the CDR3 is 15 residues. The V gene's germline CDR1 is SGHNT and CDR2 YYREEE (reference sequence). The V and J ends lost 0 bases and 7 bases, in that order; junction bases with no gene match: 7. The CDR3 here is CASSLVAGVGNEQFF. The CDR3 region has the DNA TGTGCCAGCAGCTTGGTGGCGGGAGTGGGTAATGAGCAGTTCTTC.

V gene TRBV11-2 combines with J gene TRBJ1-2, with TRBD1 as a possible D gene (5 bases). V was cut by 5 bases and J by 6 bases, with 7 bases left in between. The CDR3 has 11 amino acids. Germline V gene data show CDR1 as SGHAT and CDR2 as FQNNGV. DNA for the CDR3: TGTGCCAGCAGCAGGGGAAATGGCTACACCTTC. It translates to CASSRGNGYTF.

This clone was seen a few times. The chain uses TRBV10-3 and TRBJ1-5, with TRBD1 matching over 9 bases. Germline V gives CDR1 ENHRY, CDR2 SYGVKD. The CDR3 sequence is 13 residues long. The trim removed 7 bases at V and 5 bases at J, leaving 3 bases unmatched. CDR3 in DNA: TGTGCCATCAACCGGGACAGGGATCAGCCCCAGCATTTT. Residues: CAINRDRDQPQHF.

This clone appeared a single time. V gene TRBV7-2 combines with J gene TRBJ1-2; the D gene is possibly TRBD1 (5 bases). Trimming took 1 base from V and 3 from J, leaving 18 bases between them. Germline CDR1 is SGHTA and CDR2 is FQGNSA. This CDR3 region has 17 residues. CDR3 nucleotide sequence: TGTGCCAGCAGCTTAGACTCTCCGGGGGGAATCGACTATGGCTACACCTTC. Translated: CASSLDSPGGIDYGYTF.

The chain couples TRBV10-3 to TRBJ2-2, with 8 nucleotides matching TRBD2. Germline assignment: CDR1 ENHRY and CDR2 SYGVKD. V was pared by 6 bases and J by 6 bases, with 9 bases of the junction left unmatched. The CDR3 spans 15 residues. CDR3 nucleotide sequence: TGTGCCATCAGGGGGACGGGAGGGTCCGCCGGGGAGCTGTTTTTT. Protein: CAIRGTGGSAGELFF.

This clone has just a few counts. CDR3 amino acids: CASSPGQARGYNSPLHF. The CDR3 nucleotides are TGCGCCAGCAGCCCAGGACAGGCCAGGGGATATAATTCACCCCTCCACTTT. The V call is TRBV4-1, the J call TRBJ1-6, with 7 bases lining up with TRBD1. This CDR3 has 17 amino acids. The trim removed 4 bases at V and 4 bases at J, leaving 10 bases unmatched. The V gene's germline CDR1 is MGHRA and CDR2 YSYEKL.

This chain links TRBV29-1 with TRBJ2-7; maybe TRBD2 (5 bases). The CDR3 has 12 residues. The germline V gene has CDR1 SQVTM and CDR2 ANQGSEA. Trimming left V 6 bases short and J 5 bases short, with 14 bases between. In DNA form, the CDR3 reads TGCAGCGTGCCCGGGGTGGAAGACGAGCAGTACTTC. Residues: CSVPGVEDEQYF.

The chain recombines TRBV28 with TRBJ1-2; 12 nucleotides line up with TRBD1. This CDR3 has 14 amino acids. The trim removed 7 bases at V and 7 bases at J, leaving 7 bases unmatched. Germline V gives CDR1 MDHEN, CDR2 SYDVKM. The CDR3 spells CASKPGTGGRGYTF. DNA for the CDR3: TGTGCCAGCAAACCCGGGACAGGGGGCCGTGGCTACACCTTC.

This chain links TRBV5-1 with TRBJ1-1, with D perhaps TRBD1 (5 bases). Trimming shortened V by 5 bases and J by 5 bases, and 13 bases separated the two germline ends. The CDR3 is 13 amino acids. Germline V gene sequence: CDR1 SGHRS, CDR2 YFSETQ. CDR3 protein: CASRQVGGTEAFF. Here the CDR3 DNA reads TGCGCCAGCAGACAGGTCGGGGGGACTGAAGCTTTCTTT.

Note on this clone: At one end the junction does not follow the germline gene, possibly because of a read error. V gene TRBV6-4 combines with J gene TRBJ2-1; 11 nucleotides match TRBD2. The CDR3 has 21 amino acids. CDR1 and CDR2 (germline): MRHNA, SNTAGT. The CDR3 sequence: CASRDSIRLAGTLSSYNEQFF. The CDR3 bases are TGTGCCAGCAGAGACTCCATAAGACTAGCGGGGACCTTAAGCTCCTACAATGAGCAGTTCTTC.

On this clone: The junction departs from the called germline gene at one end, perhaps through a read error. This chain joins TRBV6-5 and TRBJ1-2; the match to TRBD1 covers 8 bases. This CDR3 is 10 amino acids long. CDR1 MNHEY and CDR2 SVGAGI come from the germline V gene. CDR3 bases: TGTGCCAGCAGGAAAAAGACAGGGGCCTTC. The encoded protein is CASRKKTGAF.

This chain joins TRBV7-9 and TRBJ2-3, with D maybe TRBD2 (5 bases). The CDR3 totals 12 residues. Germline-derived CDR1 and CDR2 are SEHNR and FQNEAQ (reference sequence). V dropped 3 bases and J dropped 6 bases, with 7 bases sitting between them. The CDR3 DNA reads TGTGCCAGCAGCTTCGGGGTGGATACGCAGTATTTT. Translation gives CASSFGVDTQYF.

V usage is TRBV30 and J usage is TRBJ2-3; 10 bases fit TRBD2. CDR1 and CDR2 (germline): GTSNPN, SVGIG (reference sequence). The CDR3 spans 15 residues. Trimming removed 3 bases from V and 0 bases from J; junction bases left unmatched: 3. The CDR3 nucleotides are TGTGCCTGGAGCCGGACTAGCGGAAGCACAGATACGCAGTATTTT. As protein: CAWSRTSGSTDTQYF.

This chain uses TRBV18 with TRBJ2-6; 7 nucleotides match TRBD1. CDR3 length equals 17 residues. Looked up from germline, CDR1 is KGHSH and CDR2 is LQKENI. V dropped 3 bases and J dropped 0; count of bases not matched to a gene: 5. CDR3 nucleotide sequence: TGTGCCAGCTCACCGAGGGGACAGAGCTCTGGGGCCAACGTCCTGACTTTC. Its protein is CASSPRGQSSGANVLTF.

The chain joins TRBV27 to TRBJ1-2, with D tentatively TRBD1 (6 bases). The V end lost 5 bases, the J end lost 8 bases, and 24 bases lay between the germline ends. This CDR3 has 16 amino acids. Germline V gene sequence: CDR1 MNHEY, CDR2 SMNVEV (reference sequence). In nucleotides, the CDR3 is TGTGCCAGCAGTCCAGCCGGACAGCACCACAGTGCGGGCTACACCTTC. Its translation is CASSPAGQHHSAGYTF.

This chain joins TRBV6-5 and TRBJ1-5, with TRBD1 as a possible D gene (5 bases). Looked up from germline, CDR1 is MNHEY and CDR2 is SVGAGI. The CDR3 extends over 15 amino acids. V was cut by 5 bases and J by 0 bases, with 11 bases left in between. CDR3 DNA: TGTGCCAGCAGTCCGGACATTTATAGCAATCAGCCCCAGCATTTT. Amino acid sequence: CASSPDIYSNQPQHF.

The CDR3 spells CASNSGDTTDTQYF. DNA of the CDR3: TGTGCCAGCAACAGCGGGGACACCACAGATACGCAGTATTTT. The gene calls are TRBV7-9 and TRBJ2-3; D might be TRBD2 (7 bases). V was shortened by 7 bases and J by 2 bases, with 13 bases between the two germline ends. This CDR3 contains 14 residues. Germline loops: CDR1 SEHNR, CDR2 FQNEAQ (reference sequence).

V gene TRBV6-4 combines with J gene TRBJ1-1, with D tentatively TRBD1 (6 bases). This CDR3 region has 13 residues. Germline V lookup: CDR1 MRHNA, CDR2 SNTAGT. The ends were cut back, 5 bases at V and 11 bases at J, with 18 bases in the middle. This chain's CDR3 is CASSSQGQSQAFF. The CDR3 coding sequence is TGTGCCAGCAGTTCACAAGGACAGAGTCAGGCTTTCTTT.

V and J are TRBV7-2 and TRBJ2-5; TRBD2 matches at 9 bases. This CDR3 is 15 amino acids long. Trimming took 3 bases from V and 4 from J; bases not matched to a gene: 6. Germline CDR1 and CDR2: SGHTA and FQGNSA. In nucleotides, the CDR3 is TGTGCCAGCAGCTTGGGGGCACTAGCGGGAGAGACCCAGTACTTC. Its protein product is CASSLGALAGETQYF. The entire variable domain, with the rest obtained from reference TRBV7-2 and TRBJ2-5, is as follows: GAGVSQSPSNKVTEKGKDVELRCDPISGHTALYWYRQSLGQGLEFLIYFQGNSAPDKSGLPSDRFSAERTGGSVSTLTIQRTQQEDSAVYLCASSLGALAGETQYFGPGTRLLVL.

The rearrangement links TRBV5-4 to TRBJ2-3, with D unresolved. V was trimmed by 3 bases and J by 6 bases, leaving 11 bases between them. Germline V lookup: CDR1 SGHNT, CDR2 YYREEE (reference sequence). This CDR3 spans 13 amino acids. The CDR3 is CASSYPLQDTQYF. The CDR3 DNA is TGTGCCAGCAGCTACCCCCTTCAGGATACGCAGTATTTT.

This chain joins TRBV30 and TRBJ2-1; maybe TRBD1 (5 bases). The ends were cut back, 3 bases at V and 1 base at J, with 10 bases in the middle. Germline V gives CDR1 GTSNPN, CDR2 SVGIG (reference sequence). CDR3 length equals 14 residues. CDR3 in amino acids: CAWSGQGSYNEQFF. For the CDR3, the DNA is TGTGCCTGGAGCGGGCAGGGATCCTACAATGAGCAGTTCTTC.

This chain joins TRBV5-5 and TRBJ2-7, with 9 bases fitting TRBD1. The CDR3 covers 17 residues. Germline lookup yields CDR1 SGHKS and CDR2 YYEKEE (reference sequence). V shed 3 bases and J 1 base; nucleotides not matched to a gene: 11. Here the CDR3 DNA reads TGTGCCAGCAGCTATGAAACACCCGGGACAGGGTCCTACGAGCAGTACTTC. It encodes CASSYETPGTGSYEQYF.

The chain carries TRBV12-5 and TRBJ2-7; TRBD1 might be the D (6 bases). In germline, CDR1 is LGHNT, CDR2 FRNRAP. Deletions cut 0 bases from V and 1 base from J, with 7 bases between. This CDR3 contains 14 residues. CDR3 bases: TGTGCTAGTGGTTTGGTTCAGGGGTCCTACGAGCAGTACTTC. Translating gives CASGLVQGSYEQYF. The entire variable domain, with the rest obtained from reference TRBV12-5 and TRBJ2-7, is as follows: DARVTQTPRHKVTEMGQEVTMRCQPILGHNTVFWYRQTMMQGLELLAYFRNRAPLDDSGMPKDRFSAEMPDATLATLKIQPSEPRDSAVYFCASGLVQGSYEQYFGPGTRLTVT.

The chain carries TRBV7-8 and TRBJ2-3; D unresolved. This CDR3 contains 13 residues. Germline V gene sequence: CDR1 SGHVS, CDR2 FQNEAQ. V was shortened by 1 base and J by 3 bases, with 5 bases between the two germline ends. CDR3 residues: CASSLEPTDTQYF. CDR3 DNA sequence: TGTGCCAGCAGCTTAGAGCCGACAGATACGCAGTATTTT.

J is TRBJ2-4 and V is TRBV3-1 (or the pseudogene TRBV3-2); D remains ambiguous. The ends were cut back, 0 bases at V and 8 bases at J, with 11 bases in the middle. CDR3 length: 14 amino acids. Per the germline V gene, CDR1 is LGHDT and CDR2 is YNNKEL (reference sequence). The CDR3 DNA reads TGTGCCAGCAGCCAAGATCCCCTATTGGACATTCAGTACTTC. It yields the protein CASSQDPLLDIQYF.

This CDR3 is CATSGQGFPVDVPVPNQPQHF. The CDR3 bases are TGTGCCACCAGTGGGCAGGGATTCCCGGTGGACGTCCCCGTCCCCAATCAGCCCCAGCATTTT. The chain joins TRBV24-1 to TRBJ1-5, with D possibly TRBD1 on 5 matching bases. This CDR3 is built from 21 residues. The V gene lost 5 bases and the J gene lost 3 bases, with 31 bases spanning the gap. CDR1 and CDR2 (germline): KGHDR, SFDVKD.

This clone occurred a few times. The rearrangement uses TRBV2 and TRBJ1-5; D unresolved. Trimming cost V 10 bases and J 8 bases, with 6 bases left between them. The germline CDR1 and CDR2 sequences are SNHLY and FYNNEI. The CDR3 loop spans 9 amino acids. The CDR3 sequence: CAKPEPQHF. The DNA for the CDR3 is TGTGCCAAACCGGAGCCCCAGCATTTT. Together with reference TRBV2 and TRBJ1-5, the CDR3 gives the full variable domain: EPEVTQTPSHQVTQMGQEVILRCVPISNHLYFYWYRQILGQKVEFLVSFYNNEISEKSEIFDDQFSVERPDGSNFTLKIRSTKLEDSAMYFCAKPEPQHFGDGTRLSIL.

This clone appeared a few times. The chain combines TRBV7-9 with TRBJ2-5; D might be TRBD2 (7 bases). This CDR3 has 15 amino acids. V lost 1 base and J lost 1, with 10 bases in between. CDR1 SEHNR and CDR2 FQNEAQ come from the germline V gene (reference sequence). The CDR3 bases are TGTGCCAGCAGCTTAGTCGGGGGGCTCCAAGAGACCCAGTACTTC. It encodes CASSLVGGLQETQYF.

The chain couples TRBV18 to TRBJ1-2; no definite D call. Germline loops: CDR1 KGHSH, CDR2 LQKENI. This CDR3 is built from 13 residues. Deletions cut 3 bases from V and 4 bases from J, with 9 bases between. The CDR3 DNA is TGTGCCAGCTCACCTGGGGAGGGCTATGGCTACACCTTC. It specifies CASSPGEGYGYTF.